The present T cell receptor beta chain was sequenced within a study of shared clonotypes between healthy human individuals. Study-wide results and caveats: It was anticipated that sequencing depth would influence how many clonotypes donors shared.

With regard to this clone: As yet, its antigen is unknown.

Only in-frame clones appear in the TCRdb table, and some are missing; sequencing was by immunoSEQ multiplex PCR. The sample contains 450,000 to 500,000 clones, about 84% of which appear only once. The sequenced sample consisted of PBMCs. The sequence derives from a woman aged 40 to 55 in good health. Some clones in this sample may be carry-over from other donors' samples.

The DNA of the CDR3 is TGTGCCAGCAGTTTACGGAGCTCCTACGAGCAGTACTTC. Translation: CASSLRSSYEQYF. The chain links TRBV28 to TRBJ2-7, with D unresolved. The CDR3 is made up of 13 amino acids. Trimming removed 2 bases from V and 0 bases from J, with 5 bases in between. Germline V lookup: CDR1 MDHEN, CDR2 SYDVKM.